This record concerns one T cell receptor (beta chain) sequence. In the source study's methods: Amplified reference gene primers provided the basis for estimating nucleated cell counts. Assay used: immunoSEQ multiplex PCR; TCRdb lists only in-frame clones, some missing. V and J calls and clone size follow that table, whereas D and trimming were derived from the DNA. The sample includes 20,000 or so clones, about 79% of them seen just once. These data come from a study of blood T cell repertoires in COVID-19. Overall study context: PBMCs, B-cell-depleted T cells, or T cells were the source of the cDNA or gDNA that made up the material.

The V gene end was trimmed by 5 bases and the J gene end by 1 base; junction bases not matched to a gene: 3. Per germline, CDR1 SGHVS and CDR2 FQNEAQ. The CDR3 length is 15 residues. The V and J genes are TRBV7-8 and TRBJ1-5, with 9 nucleotides matching TRBD1. Material for sequencing was peripheral blood. The TCR comes from a human donor in a cohort sampled during active COVID-19. CDR3 region: CASSPGTGSNQPQHF. CDR3 bases: TGTGCCAGCAGCCCCGGGACAGGGAGCAATCAGCCCCAGCATTTT.